These 10 T cell receptor beta chains share one sample of origin, sequenced in a study of T cell responses to AZD1222 COVID-19 vaccine. Libraries were prepared by immunoSEQ multiplex PCR; TCRdb keeps only in-frame clonotypes and omits some of them. In the table there are roughly 130,000 clones, more than 80% of which are singletons. This sample comprised peripheral blood, obtained 28 days after the second dose of the MenACWY control vaccine. These TCRs come from an adult who received the MenACWY meningococcal vaccine as a control.

The rearrangement links TRBV7-2 to TRBJ2-1; perhaps TRBD2 as D (6 bases). The V and J ends lost 5 bases and 8 bases respectively, with 10 bases between them. The CDR3 length is 12 residues. CDR1 is SGHTA, CDR2 FQGNSA, per germline. The CDR3 DNA sequence: TGTGCCAGCAGCGATACTAGCTATGAGCAGTTCTTC. This encodes CASSDTSYEQFF.

The V call is TRBV7-9, the J call TRBJ2-3; D gene unclear. The CDR3 contains 16 residues. V was shortened by 7 bases and J by 0 bases, with 17 bases between the two germline ends. Germline lookup yields CDR1 SEHNR and CDR2 FQNEAQ (reference sequence). Here the CDR3 DNA reads TGTGCCAGCAACCCCGCGACATCGACTAGCACAGATACGCAGTATTTT. Encoded protein: CASNPATSTSTDTQYF.

This rearrangement joins TRBV10-3 to TRBJ1-1; D is unresolved. CDR3 length: 13 residues. In germline, CDR1 is ENHRY, CDR2 SYGVKD. With 6 bases removed from V and 1 base from J, the gap between germline ends came to 9 bases. CDR3 protein: CAISERENTEAFF. CDR3 nucleotides: TGTGCCATCAGCGAAAGGGAGAACACTGAAGCTTTCTTT.

The CDR3 nucleotides are TGTGCCAGTAGGGAGCGGGGGGGCGCTGAGCAGTTCTTC. Its protein is CASRERGGAEQFF. J is TRBJ2-1 and V is TRBV19, with TRBD2 identical over 10 bases. CDR1 and CDR2 from the germline V gene are LNHDA and SQIVND (reference sequence). The CDR3 length is 13 residues. V gave up 6 bases and J gave up 9 bases; unmatched junction bases: 5.

The rearrangement links TRBV2 to TRBJ1-5; 9 nucleotides align to TRBD1. V lost 6 bases and J lost 1; bases outside the gene matches: 4. The CDR3 totals 15 residues. Germline assignment: CDR1 SNHLY and CDR2 FYNNEI. The CDR3: CASRGQGVSNQPQHF. The CDR3, as DNA: TGTGCCAGCAGGGGACAGGGTGTAAGCAATCAGCCCCAGCATTTT.

The chain combines TRBV19 with TRBJ2-5; 11 bases are a match to TRBD2. This CDR3 is built from 15 residues. Trimming took 4 bases from V and 7 from J; bases not matched to a gene: 8. The V gene's germline CDR1 is LNHDA and CDR2 SQIVND (reference sequence). The CDR3 spells CASSRDQTSGATQYF. The CDR3 nucleotides are TGTGCCAGTAGTAGAGACCAGACTAGCGGGGCGACCCAGTACTTC.

The DNA of the CDR3 is TGTGCCACCAGTGATCCCCGACGCGGCTCTGGAAACACCATATATTTT. Translating it yields CATSDPRRGSGNTIYF. The chain recombines TRBV24-1 with TRBJ1-3; D remains ambiguous. V lost 3 bases and J lost 0, with 11 bases in between. CDR1 and CDR2 from the germline V gene are KGHDR and SFDVKD. CDR3 length equals 16 residues.

This chain uses TRBV28 with TRBJ1-4, with 7 bases identical to TRBD1. In germline, CDR1 is MDHEN, CDR2 SYDVKM. V lost 5 bases, J lost 8 bases, and 8 bases stayed unmatched. The CDR3 runs 14 residues. The CDR3 DNA sequence: TGTGCCAGCAGTATAGGACAGGACCGGGAAAAACTGTTTTTT. It is translated as CASSIGQDREKLFF.

V is TRBV2 and J is TRBJ1-5; unclear D gene. CDR3 length equals 13 residues. V was clipped by 6 bases and J by 0 bases, with 6 bases between them. The V gene's germline CDR1 is SNHLY and CDR2 FYNNEI. CDR3 residues: CASRPDSNQPQHF. CDR3 sequence (DNA): TGTGCCAGCAGGCCAGATAGCAATCAGCCCCAGCATTTT.

The chain couples TRBV3-1 (or the pseudogene TRBV3-2) to TRBJ2-3, with D possibly being TRBD2 (5 bases). Germline CDR1 is LGHDT and CDR2 is YNNKEL (reference sequence). The V end was cut by 3 bases, the J end by 0 bases, with 22 bases between. The CDR3 is 19 residues long. The CDR3 nucleotides read TGTGCCAGCAGCCAGGAATGGGCTAGCCTAAACCCTAGCACAGATACGCAGTATTTT. Translation gives CASSQEWASLNPSTDTQYF.